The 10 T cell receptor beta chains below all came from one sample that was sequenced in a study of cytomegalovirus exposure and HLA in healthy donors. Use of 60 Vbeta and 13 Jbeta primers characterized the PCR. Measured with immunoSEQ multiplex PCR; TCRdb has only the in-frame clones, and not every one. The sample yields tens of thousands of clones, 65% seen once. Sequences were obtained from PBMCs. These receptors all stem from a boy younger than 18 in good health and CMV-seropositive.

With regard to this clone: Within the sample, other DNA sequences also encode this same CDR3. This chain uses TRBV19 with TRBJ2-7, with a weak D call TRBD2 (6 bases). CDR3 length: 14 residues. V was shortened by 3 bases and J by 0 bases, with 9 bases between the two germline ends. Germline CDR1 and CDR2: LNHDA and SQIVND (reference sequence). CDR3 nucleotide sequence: TGTGCCAGTAGTATCGGAGGGGACTCCTACGAGCAGTACTTC. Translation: CASSIGGDSYEQYF. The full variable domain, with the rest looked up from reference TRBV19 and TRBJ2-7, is DGGITQSPKYLFRKEGQNVTLSCEQNLNHDAMYWYRQDPGQGLRLIYYSQIVNDFQKGDIAEGYSVSREKKESFPLTVTSAQKNPTAFYLCASSIGGDSYEQYFGPGTRLTVT.

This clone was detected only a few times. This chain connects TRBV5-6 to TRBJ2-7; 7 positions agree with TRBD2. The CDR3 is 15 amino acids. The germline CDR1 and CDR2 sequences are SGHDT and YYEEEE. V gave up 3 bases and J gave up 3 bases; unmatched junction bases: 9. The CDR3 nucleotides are TGTGCCAGCAGCTCCATTGCGGGGGTACTCTACGAGCAGTACTTC. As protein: CASSSIAGVLYEQYF.

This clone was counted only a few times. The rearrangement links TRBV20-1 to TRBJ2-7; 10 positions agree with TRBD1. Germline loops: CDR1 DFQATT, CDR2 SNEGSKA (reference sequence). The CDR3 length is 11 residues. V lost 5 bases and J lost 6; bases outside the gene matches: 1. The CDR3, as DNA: TGCAGTGCTGACAGGGGGCGCGAGCAGTACTTC. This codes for CSADRGREQYF.

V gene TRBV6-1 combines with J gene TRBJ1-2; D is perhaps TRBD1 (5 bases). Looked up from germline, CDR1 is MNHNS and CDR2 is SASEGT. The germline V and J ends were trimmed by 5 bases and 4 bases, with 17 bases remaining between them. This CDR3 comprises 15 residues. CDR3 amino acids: CASSSQASLSYGYTF. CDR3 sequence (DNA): TGTGCCAGCAGTTCACAGGCTAGTCTAAGCTATGGCTACACCTTC.

The CDR3 protein is CSVVFPSRYEQYF. As DNA, the CDR3 is TGCAGCGTTGTTTTTCCTAGCAGATACGAGCAGTACTTC. The V call is TRBV29-1, the J call TRBJ2-7; D may be TRBD2 (5 bases). This CDR3 region has 13 residues. V was pared by 4 bases and J by 4 bases, with 14 bases between. The germline V gene encodes CDR1 SQVTM and CDR2 ANQGSEA.

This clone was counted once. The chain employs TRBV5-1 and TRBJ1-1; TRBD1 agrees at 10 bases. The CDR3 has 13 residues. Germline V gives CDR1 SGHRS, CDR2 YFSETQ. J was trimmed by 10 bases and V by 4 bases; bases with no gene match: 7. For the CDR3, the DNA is TGCGCCAGCAGCCTGGACAGGGGGTACGGAGCTTTCTTT. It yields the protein CASSLDRGYGAFF.

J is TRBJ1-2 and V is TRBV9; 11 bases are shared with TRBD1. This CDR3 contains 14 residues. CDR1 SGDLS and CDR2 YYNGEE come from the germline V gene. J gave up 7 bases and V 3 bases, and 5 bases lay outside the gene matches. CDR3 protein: CASSGTGGYIGYTF. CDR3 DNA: TGTGCCAGCAGCGGGACAGGGGGCTATATTGGCTACACCTTC.

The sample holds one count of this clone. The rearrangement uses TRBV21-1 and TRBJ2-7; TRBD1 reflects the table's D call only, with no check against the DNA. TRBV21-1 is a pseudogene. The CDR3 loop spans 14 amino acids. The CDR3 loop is CASPGQGISYEQYF. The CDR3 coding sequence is TGTGCCAGCCCCGGACAGGGTATTTCCTACGAGCAGTACTTC.

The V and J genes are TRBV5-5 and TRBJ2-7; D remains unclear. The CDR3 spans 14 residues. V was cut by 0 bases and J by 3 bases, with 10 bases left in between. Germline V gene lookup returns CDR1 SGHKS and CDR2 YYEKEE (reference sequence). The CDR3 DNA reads TGTGCCAGCAGCTTGGTTGGCAGAATCTACGAGCAGTACTTC. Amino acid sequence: CASSLVGRIYEQYF.

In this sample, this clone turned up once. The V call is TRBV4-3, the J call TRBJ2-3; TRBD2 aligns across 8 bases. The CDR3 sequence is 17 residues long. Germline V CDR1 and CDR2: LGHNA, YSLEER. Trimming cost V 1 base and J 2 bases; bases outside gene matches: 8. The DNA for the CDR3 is TGCGCCAGCAGCCAAGGCGTAACTAGCGGATACACAGATACGCAGTATTTT. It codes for CASSQGVTSGYTDTQYF.